This TCR beta chain was observed in a study of blood T cell repertoires in COVID-19. The wider study: Italy, Spain and the United States were the sources of the convalescent and acute COVID-19 samples. Nucleic acid was either cDNA or gDNA, and it came from T cells, B-cell-depleted T cells, or PBMCs.

Comments on this clone: Within the sample, other DNA sequences also encode this same CDR3.

Per the original data handling: By means of reference gene primer amplification, nucleated cell counts were estimated. Here immunoSEQ multiplex PCR was the method, and the copy in TCRdb shows in-frame clones only, minus some. The D gene and trimming were derived from the DNA, and the V and J assignments and clone size from that table. The sample records roughly 500,000 clones, over 75% being singletons. Looked up from germline, CDR1 is KGHSH and CDR2 is LQKENI. Between the trimmed V and J ends, which lost 2 bases and 5 bases, there was a span of 13 bases. The CDR3 has 15 amino acids. The TCR originated in a human donor in a cohort sampled during active COVID-19. The genes are TRBV18 and TRBJ1-5; possible D gene TRBD1, 6 bases. Sequencing input: peripheral blood. The CDR3 region is CASSPAGGADQPQHF. The CDR3, as DNA: TGTGCCAGCTCACCAGCGGGGGGGGCGGATCAGCCCCAGCATTTT.